These 31 T cell receptor beta chains share one sample of origin, sequenced in a study of T cell responses to AZD1222 COVID-19 vaccine. This table comes from immunoSEQ multiplex PCR, and its TCRdb copy is limited to in-frame clones, with some not included. The sample has about 110,000 clones; about 86% are singletons. The input for sequencing was peripheral blood, taken on day 0 of AZD1222 vaccination. These receptors originate from an adult in good health.

In its sample, this clone was seen a few times. This chain joins TRBV3-1 (or the pseudogene TRBV3-2) and TRBJ2-7; no definite D call. The CDR3 runs to 12 residues. V was trimmed by 1 base and J by 3 bases, leaving 4 bases between them. The V gene's germline CDR1 is LGHDT and CDR2 YNNKEL (reference sequence). The DNA for the CDR3 is TGTGCCAGCAGCCAAGGCTTCTACGAGCAGTACTTC. Residues: CASSQGFYEQYF.

In its sample, this clone was seen once. This CDR3 reads CASSWTSGPNNEQFF. The CDR3 DNA reads as TGTGCCAGCAGTTGGACTAGCGGGCCGAACAATGAGCAGTTCTTC. V gene TRBV7-2 combines with J gene TRBJ2-1, with 11 bases lining up with TRBD2. Per the germline V gene, CDR1 is SGHTA and CDR2 is FQGNSA. The CDR3 length is 15 residues. Germline trimming cut 6 bases from V and 5 bases from J; bases unmatched to any gene: 6.

V and J are TRBV3-1 (or the pseudogene TRBV3-2) and TRBJ1-2, with 8 positions matching TRBD1. CDR3 length equals 15 residues. Germline lookup yields CDR1 LGHDT and CDR2 YNNKEL (reference sequence). Unmatched junction bases numbered 9, after V lost 1 base and J lost 8 bases. The chain's CDR3 is CASSQGGQGAVGYTF. The CDR3 region has the DNA TGTGCCAGCAGCCAAGGAGGCCAGGGGGCCGTCGGCTACACCTTC.

A few counts support this clone. V and J are TRBV7-2 and TRBJ2-6; tentative D call: TRBD1 (7 bases). Germline V gives CDR1 SGHTA, CDR2 FQGNSA. The CDR3 is 17 amino acids. With 5 bases removed from V and 0 bases from J, the gap between germline ends came to 14 bases. The CDR3 DNA is TGTGCCAGCAGCCCCCGGCGGGACAGCTCTGGGGCCAACGTCCTGACTTTC. This encodes CASSPRRDSSGANVLTF.

The gene calls are TRBV7-8 and TRBJ1-3; D remains ambiguous. CDR3 length equals 15 residues. Trimming pared 6 bases from V and 0 bases from J, leaving 12 bases between. Per germline, CDR1 SGHVS and CDR2 FQNEAQ. The CDR3 bases are TGTGCCAGCAGTTTCGGACGGACCTCTGGAAACACCATATATTTT. It encodes CASSFGRTSGNTIYF.

This clone was observed once. The gene calls are TRBV10-3 and TRBJ1-1; 9 bases map to TRBD1. CDR3 length: 14 amino acids. The junction had 7 bases not matched to a gene; V was cut back by 10 bases and J by 1 base. From germline, CDR1 is ENHRY and CDR2 SYGVKD. CDR3 protein: CANRDRDGNTEAFF. The CDR3 coding sequence is TGTGCCAACCGGGACAGGGACGGGAACACTGAAGCTTTCTTT.

The V call is TRBV10-3, the J call TRBJ1-1; D unresolved. V lost 6 bases and J lost 2, with 4 bases in between. The CDR3 loop spans 11 amino acids. Germline CDR1 is ENHRY and CDR2 is SYGVKD. CDR3 in amino acids: CAIRANTEAFF. The CDR3, as DNA: TGTGCCATCAGGGCAAACACTGAAGCTTTCTTT.

J is TRBJ1-4 and V is TRBV15, with no clear D. Looked up from germline, CDR1 is LNHNV and CDR2 is YYDKDF (reference sequence). V was shortened by 0 bases and J by 3 bases, with 11 bases between the two germline ends. This CDR3 is built from 16 residues. CDR3 nucleotides: TGTGCCACCAGCAGAGATGGGCGGGTATCTAATGAAAAACTGTTTTTT. This codes for CATSRDGRVSNEKLFF.

The rearrangement joins TRBV18 to TRBJ2-7; 7 bases match TRBD1. CDR3 size: 14 residues. After removal of 6 bases from V and 0 bases from J, the junction contained 5 bases not matched to a gene. From germline, CDR1 is KGHSH and CDR2 LQKENI. The CDR3: CASSPGTDSYEQYF. The CDR3 nucleotides are TGTGCCAGCTCCCCCGGGACAGACTCCTACGAGCAGTACTTC.

The chain is built from TRBV12-3 or TRBV12-4 and TRBJ1-1, with D unresolved. Trimming took off 0 bases at V and 8 bases at J, with 7 bases between the two ends. This CDR3 spans 12 amino acids. CDR3 DNA sequence: TGTGCCAGCAGTTTAGCCCCTGGGGAAGCTTTCTTT. This encodes CASSLAPGEAFF.

Here the CDR3 reads CASSYRISYNSPLHF. For the CDR3, the DNA is TGTGCCAGCAGTTACCGGATCTCCTATAATTCACCCCTCCACTTT. This chain joins TRBV6-5 and TRBJ1-6; no clear D gene. The germline V gene has CDR1 MNHEY and CDR2 SVGAGI. V was pared by 2 bases and J by 0 bases, with 5 bases between. The CDR3 is 15 amino acids.

The chain uses TRBV7-7 and TRBJ2-5; no clear D gene. CDR3 length: 13 amino acids. V gave up 0 bases and J gave up 3 bases, with 5 bases separating them. CDR1 and CDR2 (germline): SSHAT, FNYEAQ (reference sequence). The CDR3 loop is CASSLAQEETQYF. CDR3 nucleotides: TGTGCCAGCAGCTTAGCGCAGGAAGAGACCCAGTACTTC.

This clone came up once. The V gene is TRBV7-2, the J gene TRBJ2-5, with D possibly TRBD2 on 6 matching bases. Trimming removed 5 bases at V and 3 bases at J, with 16 bases between. Germline V CDR1 and CDR2: SGHTA, FQGNSA. The CDR3 totals 15 residues. CDR3: CASSLGGGSKETQYF. CDR3 DNA: TGTGCCAGCAGCCTAGGAGGAGGGTCTAAAGAGACCCAGTACTTC.

V is TRBV12-3 or TRBV12-4 and J is TRBJ1-2; unclear D gene. The germline V and J ends were trimmed by 3 bases and 8 bases, with 10 bases remaining between them. The length of the CDR3 is 12 residues. CDR3 loop: CASSFLSGGYTF. In DNA form, the CDR3 reads TGTGCCAGCAGTTTCTTATCGGGCGGCTACACCTTC.

The chain uses TRBV6-6 and TRBJ1-2, with D unclear. V was shortened by 5 bases and J by 2 bases, with 18 bases between the two germline ends. Germline V gene data show CDR1 as MNHNY and CDR2 as SVGAGI (reference sequence). This CDR3 has 16 amino acids. CDR3 sequence reads: CASSPSRETQNYGYTF. The CDR3 bases are TGTGCCAGCAGTCCCAGCCGAGAGACCCAAAACTATGGCTACACCTTC.

V and J are TRBV6-5 and TRBJ1-6; 8 nucleotides agree with TRBD1. With 6 bases clipped from V and 9 bases from J, the junction kept 4 bases outside the gene matches. The germline CDR1 and CDR2 sequences are MNHEY and SVGAGI. CDR3 size: 13 residues. The CDR3 protein is CASRSTGVSPLHF. CDR3 coding DNA: TGTGCCAGCAGGTCGACAGGGGTTTCACCCCTCCACTTT.

The rearrangement links TRBV30 to TRBJ1-5; a possible D gene is TRBD1 (6 bases). CDR1 is GTSNPN and CDR2 is SVGIG in the germline V gene (reference sequence). This CDR3 region has 13 residues. Trimming cost V 5 bases and J 6 bases, with 14 bases left between them. CDR3 residues: CAWDNRAGQPQHF. CDR3 DNA sequence: TGTGCCTGGGATAACAGGGCTGGTCAGCCCCAGCATTTT.

The chain joins TRBV10-1 to TRBJ2-7, with D perhaps given as TRBD1 or TRBD2 (5 bases each). Germline V lookup: CDR1 WNHNN, CDR2 SYGVQD (reference sequence). V lost 10 bases to trimming and J lost 4 bases, with 23 bases between them. The CDR3 length is 15 residues. DNA of the CDR3: TGCGCCAACTCCCATCCGGGACGAGGACGGTACGAGCAGTACTTC. It codes for CANSHPGRGRYEQYF.

The chain recombines TRBV28 with TRBJ2-7; TRBD2 matches at 9 bases. This CDR3 region has 13 residues. From germline, CDR1 is MDHEN and CDR2 SYDVKM. V was clipped by 5 bases and J by 4 bases; unmatched bases: 3. The CDR3 DNA reads TGTGCCAGCAGTCGCGGGGGGGCGTACGAGCAGTACTTC. It specifies CASSRGGAYEQYF.

The J gene is TRBJ2-7, the V gene TRBV7-6; D is undetermined. The CDR3 runs 11 residues. Germline CDR1 and CDR2: SGHVS and FNYEAQ. Trimming left V 4 bases short and J 3 bases short, with 4 bases between. The CDR3 reads CASSSNYEQYF. CDR3 coding DNA: TGTGCCAGCAGCTCCAACTACGAGCAGTACTTC.

The chain has TRBV11-3 and TRBJ2-1, with 8 bases identical to TRBD1. The CDR3 contains 16 residues. Germline V gene sequence: CDR1 SGHNT, CDR2 YENEEA. Unmatched junction bases numbered 12, after V lost 5 bases and J lost 6 bases. CDR3 in DNA: TGTGCCAGCAGCCGAAGAAACAGGGGGGCCCCCAATGAGCAGTTCTTC. Its translation is CASSRRNRGAPNEQFF. Full variable domain (rest looked up from reference TRBV11-3 and TRBJ2-1): EAGVVQSPRYKIIEKKQPVAFWCNPISGHNTLYWYLQNLGQGPELLIRYENEEAVDDSQLPKDRFSAERLKGVDSTLKIQPAELGDSAVYLCASSRRNRGAPNEQFFGPGTRLTVL.

The V and J genes are TRBV14 and TRBJ1-2; tentative D call: TRBD1 (5 bases). Trimming removed 9 bases from V and 12 bases from J, with 14 bases in between. Germline-derived CDR1 and CDR2 are SGHDN and FVKESK. The CDR3 sequence is 10 residues long. The CDR3 DNA sequence: TGTGCCAGAAATATCCAGGGAAACACCTTC. Translated, it gives CARNIQGNTF.

This clone was picked up one time. V and J are TRBV4-1 and TRBJ2-2; 11 bases match TRBD2. V lost 4 bases and J lost 6; bases outside the gene matches: 4. The CDR3 extends over 15 amino acids. Germline CDR1 and CDR2: MGHRA and YSYEKL. The CDR3 reads CASSPPGLAAGELFF. The CDR3 bases are TGCGCCAGCAGCCCACCGGGACTAGCGGCCGGGGAGCTGTTTTTT.

This clone was observed a handful of times. The chain is built from TRBV9 and TRBJ1-3; D is ambiguous. The germline V gene encodes CDR1 SGDLS and CDR2 YYNGEE. V gave up 4 bases and J gave up 6 bases, with 14 bases separating them. The CDR3 is made up of 14 amino acids. The CDR3 region is CASSPYSGENTIYF. For the CDR3, the DNA is TGTGCCAGCAGCCCCTATTCTGGGGAAAACACCATATATTTT.

The chain couples TRBV3-1 (or the pseudogene TRBV3-2) to TRBJ1-6; 9 bases agree with TRBD1. The V segment lost 0 bases and the J segment 8 bases; nucleotides outside the gene matches: 8. The CDR3 consists of 17 residues. Per germline, CDR1 LGHDT and CDR2 YNNKEL (reference sequence). In nucleotides, the CDR3 is TGTGCCAGCAGCCAAGAACTGTGGGACAGGGACCATTCACCCCTCCACTTT. This gives the protein CASSQELWDRDHSPLHF.

This clone was observed once. The chain recombines TRBV3-1 (or the pseudogene TRBV3-2) with TRBJ2-7; 7 bases align to TRBD1. The CDR3 totals 14 residues. J gave up 2 bases and V 10 bases, and 11 bases lay outside the gene matches. Germline lookup yields CDR1 LGHDT and CDR2 YNNKEL (reference sequence). For the CDR3, the DNA is TGTGCCACTACCCCGGGACAGACTCCCTACGAGCAGTACTTC. Translating gives CATTPGQTPYEQYF.

The chain uses TRBV5-6 and TRBJ2-2; D might be TRBD2 (5 bases). From germline, CDR1 is SGHDT and CDR2 YYEEEE. The germline V and J ends were trimmed by 2 bases and 0 bases, with 14 bases remaining between them. The CDR3 is made up of 17 amino acids. This CDR3 is CASSFGTGFANTGELFF. The CDR3 coding sequence is TGTGCCAGCAGCTTCGGTACGGGGTTCGCGAACACCGGGGAGCTGTTTTTT.

V is TRBV19 and J is TRBJ2-7; tentatively, D is TRBD1 or TRBD2 (5 bases each). V dropped 8 bases and J dropped 3 bases, with 29 bases sitting between them. CDR1 and CDR2 from the germline V gene are LNHDA and SQIVND (reference sequence). The CDR3 contains 18 residues. The CDR3 reads CASEGPQRLRILLYEQYF. The DNA of the CDR3 is TGTGCCAGTGAGGGACCGCAGAGGTTACGTATTCTCCTCTACGAGCAGTACTTC. Full variable domain (outside the CDR3, taken from reference TRBV19 and TRBJ2-7): DGGITQSPKYLFRKEGQNVTLSCEQNLNHDAMYWYRQDPGQGLRLIYYSQIVNDFQKGDIAEGYSVSREKKESFPLTVTSAQKNPTAFYLCASEGPQRLRILLYEQYFGPGTRLTVT.

The genes are TRBV10-3 and TRBJ1-4; D not certain. Trimming shortened V by 8 bases and J by 1 base, and 14 bases separated the two germline ends. This CDR3 is built from 15 residues. Germline CDR1 and CDR2: ENHRY and SYGVKD. This CDR3 reads CAIGLSSGTNEKLFF. The CDR3 nucleotides read TGTGCCATCGGCTTAAGTAGTGGAACTAATGAAAAACTGTTTTTT.

This chain uses TRBV4-2 with TRBJ1-5; D may be TRBD1 (5 bases). Between the trimmed V and J ends, which lost 1 base and 2 bases, there was a span of 24 bases. CDR1 is LGHNA and CDR2 is YNFKEQ in the germline V gene. The CDR3 contains 20 residues. The CDR3 nucleotides read TGTGCCAGCAGCCAAGTAGTCCTCCCCGGGGCCATGGTGGGCAATCAGCCCCAGCATTTT. Protein: CASSQVVLPGAMVGNQPQHF.

The rearrangement uses TRBV6-1 and TRBJ1-4, with 8 nucleotides matching TRBD1. This CDR3 is built from 15 residues. Per germline, CDR1 MNHNS and CDR2 SASEGT. Trimming cost V 3 bases and J 6 bases; bases outside gene matches: 6. The CDR3 loop reads CASSDKGQGYEKLFF. CDR3 sequence (DNA): TGTGCCAGCAGTGACAAAGGACAGGGCTATGAAAAACTGTTTTTT.